Below are 13 T cell receptor beta chains sequenced from a single sample in a study of T cells in localized non-small cell lung cancer. Here immunoSEQ multiplex PCR was the method, and the copy in TCRdb shows in-frame clones only, minus some. The top ten hold 1.5% to 2% of the sample, which has around 130,000 clones, about 89% seen once. Sequences were derived from peripheral blood, sampled before any cancer treatment. The receptors were sampled from a female donor over 55 with stage I lung adenocarcinoma.

This clone showed up just a few times. The DNA of the CDR3 is TGTGCCAGCAGCCAGGGGGCTGGCTACACCTTC. This codes for CASSQGAGYTF. This chain uses TRBV6-5 with TRBJ1-2, with TRBD1 matching 8 bases. The germline V gene encodes CDR1 MNHEY and CDR2 SVGAGI. This CDR3 has 11 amino acids. V was clipped by 6 bases and J by 7 bases; unmatched bases: 1.

This chain joins TRBV14 and TRBJ2-7; D is undetermined. The germline V gene has CDR1 SGHDN and CDR2 FVKESK. The V and J ends lost 7 bases and 7 bases respectively, with 17 bases between them. This CDR3 contains 13 residues. CDR3 coding DNA: TGTGCCAGCAAAAGGAAAGGAACATCGGAGCAGTACTTC. Translation: CASKRKGTSEQYF.

In nucleotides, the CDR3 is TGTGCCAGCAGCCTCCTAGTTGGTACCTACGAGCAGTACTTC. It translates to CASSLLVGTYEQYF. V and J are TRBV14 and TRBJ2-7; D gene ambiguous. Germline V gives CDR1 SGHDN, CDR2 FVKESK. V shed 4 bases and J shed 2 bases, with 12 bases lying between them. The CDR3 runs to 14 residues.

The chain is built from TRBV28 and TRBJ1-6, with no clear D. The V gene's germline CDR1 is MDHEN and CDR2 SYDVKM. Deletions cut 6 bases from V and 6 bases from J, with 15 bases between. CDR3 length: 15 amino acids. In nucleotides, the CDR3 is TGTGCCAGCAGCACCCGGGTGGGAGCTAATTCACCCCTCCACTTT. Translated, it gives CASSTRVGANSPLHF.

V and J are TRBV19 and TRBJ1-2, with TRBD1 matching 9 bases. With V trimmed by 9 bases and J by 7 bases, 6 bases remained unmatched. Germline values: CDR1 LNHDA, CDR2 SQIVND (reference sequence). There are 12 residues in the CDR3. Here the CDR3 DNA reads TGTGCCAGCGCACAGGGGGCGCTTGGCTACACCTTC. Its translation is CASAQGALGYTF.

V and J are TRBV5-8 and TRBJ2-1, with 8 positions matching TRBD1. Per the germline V gene, CDR1 is SGHTS and CDR2 is YDEGEE. This CDR3 comprises 14 residues. The trim removed 1 base at V and 7 bases at J, leaving 4 bases unmatched. CDR3 region: CASSLIQGANEQFF. The CDR3 coding sequence is TGTGCCAGCAGCTTGATCCAGGGGGCTAATGAGCAGTTCTTC.

This clone turned up a few times. This chain connects TRBV9 to TRBJ1-1, with D unclear. V was cut by 1 base and J by 0 bases, with 10 bases left in between. Germline loops: CDR1 SGDLS, CDR2 YYNGEE. The CDR3 is made up of 15 amino acids. This chain's CDR3 is CASSVTSSVNTEAFF. The CDR3 bases are TGTGCCAGCAGCGTAACATCTTCTGTGAACACTGAAGCTTTCTTT.

CDR3 nucleotide sequence: TGTGCCAGCAGCGCAACTACTCAAGAGACCCAGTACTTC. The encoded protein is CASSATTQETQYF. The rearrangement uses TRBV9 and TRBJ2-5; no reliable D call. CDR3 length: 13 amino acids. CDR1 is SGDLS, CDR2 YYNGEE, per germline. The V end was cut by 3 bases, the J end by 2 bases, with 8 bases between.

The chain has TRBV25-1 and TRBJ2-7; the D is unclear. The CDR3 is made up of 15 amino acids. CDR1 is MGHDK and CDR2 is SYGVNS in the germline V gene. V lost 0 bases, J lost 0 bases, and 9 bases lay in between. This CDR3 is CASSEYQGNSYEQYF. The CDR3 region has the DNA TGTGCCAGCAGTGAATATCAAGGGAACTCCTACGAGCAGTACTTC.

The chain carries TRBV18 and TRBJ2-5; unclear D gene. Germline V gives CDR1 KGHSH, CDR2 LQKENI. Trimming removed 0 bases at V and 4 bases at J, with 9 bases between. CDR3 size: 14 residues. DNA of the CDR3: TGTGCCAGCTCACCACCAGTTAGTTCAGAGACCCAGTACTTC. Encoded protein: CASSPPVSSETQYF.

This chain joins TRBV21-1 and TRBJ1-4. TRBV21-1 corresponds to a pseudogene. This CDR3 comprises 19 residues. This CDR3 is CASSNEGGTSRATNEKLFF. Written as DNA, the CDR3 is TGTGCCAGCAGCAACGAGGGGGGGACAAGCCGCGCAACTAATGAAAAACTGTTTTTT.

The rearrangement joins TRBV29-1 to TRBJ2-7; possibly TRBD2 for D (6 bases). Germline V CDR1 and CDR2: SQVTM, ANQGSEA. Trimming shortened V by 3 bases and J by 7 bases, and 13 bases separated the two germline ends. The CDR3 is made up of 12 amino acids. CDR3 region: CSVDRVGGEQYF. The CDR3, as DNA: TGCAGCGTTGATAGGGTTGGGGGGGAGCAGTACTTC.

V is TRBV6-1 and J is TRBJ2-1; 7 nucleotides align to TRBD2. This CDR3 has 15 residues. V gave up 3 bases and J gave up 6 bases; unmatched junction bases: 8. The germline V gene has CDR1 MNHNS and CDR2 SASEGT. The CDR3 protein is CASSDSRRLANEQFF. CDR3 nucleotides: TGTGCCAGCAGTGACTCTCGACGACTAGCCAATGAGCAGTTCTTC.